This TCR beta chain was recovered during a study of T cell responses to AZD1222 COVID-19 vaccine. Notes on the study in general: White British ancestry dominated among donors, who included more females, and clonal diversity was possibly underestimated.

The assay was immunoSEQ multiplex PCR, and TCRdb's table has in-frame clones only and misses some. The sample lists 150,000 to 200,000 clones, roughly nine tenths seen once, with 1.3% in the top ten. Concerning this clone itself: Antigen: not known.

The germline V gene encodes CDR1 LGHNA and CDR2 YSLEER. Trimming cost V 5 bases and J 8 bases, with 22 bases left between them. CDR3 length: 16 amino acids. V gene TRBV4-3 combines with J gene TRBJ2-1; D might be TRBD2 (7 bases). The sequence was obtained from an adult who received the AZD1222 COVID-19 vaccine. The sample was peripheral blood, taken 28 days after the second AZD1222 dose. CDR3 loop: CASSSALAGEGDEQFF. The CDR3 coding sequence is TGCGCCAGCAGCTCCGCTTTGGCGGGAGAGGGGGATGAGCAGTTCTTC.